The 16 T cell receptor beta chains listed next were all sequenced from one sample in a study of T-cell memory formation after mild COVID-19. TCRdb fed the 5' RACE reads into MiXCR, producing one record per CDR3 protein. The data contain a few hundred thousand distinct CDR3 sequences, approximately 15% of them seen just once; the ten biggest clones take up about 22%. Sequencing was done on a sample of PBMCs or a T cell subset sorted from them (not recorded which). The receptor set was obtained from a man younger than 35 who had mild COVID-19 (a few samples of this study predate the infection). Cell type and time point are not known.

For the CDR3, the DNA is TGTGCCATCAGCACGACCGGGGAGCTGTTTTTT. It yields the protein CAISTTGELFF. The V call is TRBV10-3, the J call TRBJ2-2, with unresolved D. This CDR3 is 11 amino acids long. Germline CDR1 and CDR2: ENHRY and SYGVKD. V dropped 6 bases and J dropped 5 bases, with 4 bases sitting between them.

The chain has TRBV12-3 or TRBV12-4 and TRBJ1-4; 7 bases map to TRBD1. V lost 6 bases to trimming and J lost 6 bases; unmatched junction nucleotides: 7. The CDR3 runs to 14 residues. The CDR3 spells CASSRGQVYEKLFF. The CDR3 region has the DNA TGTGCCAGCAGCCGCGGACAGGTTTATGAAAAACTGTTTTTT.

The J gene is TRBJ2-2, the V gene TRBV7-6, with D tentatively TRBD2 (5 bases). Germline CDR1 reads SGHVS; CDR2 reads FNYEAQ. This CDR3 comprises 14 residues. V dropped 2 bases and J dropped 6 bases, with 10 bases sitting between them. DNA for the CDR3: TGTGCCAGCAGCTTACTAGCCGATCCCGGGGAGCTGTTTTTT. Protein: CASSLLADPGELFF.

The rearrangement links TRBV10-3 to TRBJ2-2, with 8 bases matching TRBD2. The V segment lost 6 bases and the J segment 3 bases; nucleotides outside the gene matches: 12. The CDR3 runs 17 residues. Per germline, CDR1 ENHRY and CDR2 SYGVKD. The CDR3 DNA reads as TGTGCCATCAGGCCGGGACTAGGTGGATCGGACACCGGGGAGCTGTTTTTT. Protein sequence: CAIRPGLGGSDTGELFF.

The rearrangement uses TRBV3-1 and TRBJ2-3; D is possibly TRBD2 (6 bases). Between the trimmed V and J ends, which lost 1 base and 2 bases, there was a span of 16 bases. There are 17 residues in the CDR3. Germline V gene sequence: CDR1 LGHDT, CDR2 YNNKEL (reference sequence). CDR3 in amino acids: CASSQVGGANPTDTQYF. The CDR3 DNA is TGTGCCAGCAGCCAAGTTGGCGGGGCGAATCCCACAGATACGCAGTATTTT.

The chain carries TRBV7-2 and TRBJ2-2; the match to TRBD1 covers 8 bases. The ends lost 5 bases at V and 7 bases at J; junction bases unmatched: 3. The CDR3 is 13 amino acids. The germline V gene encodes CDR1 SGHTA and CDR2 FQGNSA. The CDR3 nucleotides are TGTGCCAGCAGCGTCAGGGGGCGCGGGGAGCTGTTTTTT. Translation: CASSVRGRGELFF.

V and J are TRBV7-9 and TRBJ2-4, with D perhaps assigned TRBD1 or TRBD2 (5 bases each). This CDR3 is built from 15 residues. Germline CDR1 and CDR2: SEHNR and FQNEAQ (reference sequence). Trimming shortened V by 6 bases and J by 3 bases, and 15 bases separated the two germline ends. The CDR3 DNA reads TGTGCCAGCAGTTCCGGGACGATCCACAAAAACATTCAGTACTTC. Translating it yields CASSSGTIHKNIQYF.

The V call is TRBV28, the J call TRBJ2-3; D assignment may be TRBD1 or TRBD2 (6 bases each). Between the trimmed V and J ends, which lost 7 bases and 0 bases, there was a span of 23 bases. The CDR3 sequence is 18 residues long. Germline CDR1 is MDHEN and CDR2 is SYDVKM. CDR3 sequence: CASNYPKGGKYSTDTQYF. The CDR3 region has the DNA TGTGCCAGCAACTACCCCAAGGGGGGAAAGTACAGCACAGATACGCAGTATTTT.

The CDR3 loop is CASSRGLADTYNEQFF. For the CDR3, the DNA is TGCGCCAGCAGCCGAGGACTAGCGGATACCTACAATGAGCAGTTCTTC. The chain has TRBV4-1 and TRBJ2-1; 10 bases agree with TRBD2. Germline assignment: CDR1 MGHRA and CDR2 YSYEKL. Losses at the gene ends were 4 bases for V and 2 bases for J; bases not matched to a gene: 5. The CDR3 extends over 16 amino acids.

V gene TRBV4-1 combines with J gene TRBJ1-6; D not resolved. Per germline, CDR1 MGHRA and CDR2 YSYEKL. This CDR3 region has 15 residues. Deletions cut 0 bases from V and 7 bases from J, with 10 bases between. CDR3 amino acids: CASSQDPAGNSPLHF. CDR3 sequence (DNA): TGCGCCAGCAGCCAAGATCCCGCCGGGAATTCACCCCTCCACTTT.

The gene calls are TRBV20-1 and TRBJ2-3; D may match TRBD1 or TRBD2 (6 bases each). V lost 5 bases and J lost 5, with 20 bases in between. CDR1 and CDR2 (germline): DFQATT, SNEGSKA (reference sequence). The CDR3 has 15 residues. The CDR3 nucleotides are TGCAGTGCTCAGGACGGGGGCATGGATAGAGATACGCAGTATTTT. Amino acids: CSAQDGGMDRDTQYF.

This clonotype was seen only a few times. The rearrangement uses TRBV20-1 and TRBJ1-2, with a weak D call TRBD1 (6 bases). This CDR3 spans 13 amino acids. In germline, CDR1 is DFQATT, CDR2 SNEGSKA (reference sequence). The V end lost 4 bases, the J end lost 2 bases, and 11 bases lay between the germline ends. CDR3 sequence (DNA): TGCAGTGCTATGGGACACCTGAACTATGGCTACACCTTC. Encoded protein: CSAMGHLNYGYTF.

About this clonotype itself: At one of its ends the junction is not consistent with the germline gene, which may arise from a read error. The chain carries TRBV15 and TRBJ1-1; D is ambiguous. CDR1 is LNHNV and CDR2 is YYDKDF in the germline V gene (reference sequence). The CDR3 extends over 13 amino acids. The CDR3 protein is CATSRDSRTDAFF. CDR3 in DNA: TGTGCCACCAGCAGAGATTCTAGGACTGACGCTTTCTTT.

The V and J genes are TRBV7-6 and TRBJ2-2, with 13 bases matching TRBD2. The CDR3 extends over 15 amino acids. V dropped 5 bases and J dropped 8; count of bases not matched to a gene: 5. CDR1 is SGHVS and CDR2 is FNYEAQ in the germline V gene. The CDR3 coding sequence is TGTGCCAGCAGCACGACTAGCGGGAGGTGGGGGGAGCTGTTTTTT. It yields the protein CASSTTSGRWGELFF.

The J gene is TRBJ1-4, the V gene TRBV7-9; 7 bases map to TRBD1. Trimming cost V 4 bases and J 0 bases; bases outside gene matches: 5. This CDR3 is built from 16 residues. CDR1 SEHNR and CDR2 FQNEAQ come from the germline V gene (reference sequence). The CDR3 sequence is CASSSTGISTNEKLFF. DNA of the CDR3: TGTGCCAGCAGCTCGACAGGGATTTCAACTAATGAAAAACTGTTTTTT.

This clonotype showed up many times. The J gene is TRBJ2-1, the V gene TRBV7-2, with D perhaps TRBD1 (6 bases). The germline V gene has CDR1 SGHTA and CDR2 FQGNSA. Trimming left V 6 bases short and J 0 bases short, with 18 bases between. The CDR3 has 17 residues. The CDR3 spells CASSRTGSSGSYNEQFF. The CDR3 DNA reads TGTGCCAGCAGTCGTACAGGGTCCTCTGGCTCCTACAATGAGCAGTTCTTC.